A selection of T cell receptor beta chains follows, all from one sample in a study of shared clonotypes between healthy human individuals. Profiling relied on immunoSEQ multiplex PCR, and the TCRdb table lists in-frame clones only, not all of them. The sample contains roughly 1,000,000 clones, 75% to 80% of which appear only once. What was sequenced was memory CD4+ T cells from PBMCs. The receptors were gathered from a man younger than 30 in good health. Some clones in this sample may be carry-over from other donors' samples. The CDR3 runs from the conserved cysteine through the conserved F or W. The D gene is left open where the match is weak. Clone size is stated in some rows and not others, as once, few, many or a class when expanded.

V	D	size	J	CDR3	DNA
TRBV5-1	.	.	TRBJ1-1	CASSPTKEQHMNTEAFF	TGCGCCAGCAGCCCGACAAAAGAACAGCACATGAACACTGAAGCTTTCTTT
TRBV7-2	.	.	TRBJ1-1	CASSPMLRTEAFF	TGTGCCAGCAGCCCCATGCTGAGGACTGAAGCTTTCTTT
TRBV2	TRBD2	.	TRBJ2-7	CASGLRLADSYEQYF	TGTGCCAGCGGGCTCAGACTAGCGGACTCCTACGAGCAGTACTTC
TRBV5-4	.	once	TRBJ2-1	CASRSRTTNNEQFF	TGTGCCAGCAGGAGCAGAACCACCAACAATGAGCAGTTCTTC
TRBV6-6	.	once	TRBJ1-2	CASSYQPRGGYGYTF	TGTGCCAGCAGTTATCAACCCCGGGGGGGGTATGGCTACACCTTC
TRBV6-1	.	few	TRBJ1-1	CASSTVGLTEAFF	TGTGCCAGCAGTACGGTAGGACTTACTGAAGCTTTCTTT
TRBV6-1	.	.	TRBJ1-2	CASSDEGLGGYTF	TGTGCCAGCAGTGACGAGGGTCTTGGTGGCTACACCTTC
TRBV5-6	TRBD2	.	TRBJ2-5	CASSSLAGEGETQYF	TGTGCCAGCAGCTCACTAGCGGGAGAGGGGGAGACCCAGTACTTC
TRBV28	TRBD2	.	TRBJ2-7	CASSHPSGAPYEQYF	TGTGCCAGCAGCCATCCTAGCGGGGCCCCCTACGAGCAGTACTTC
TRBV5-4	.	.	TRBJ2-5	CASSEGQGQETQYF	TGTGCCAGCAGCGAGGGCCAGGGGCAAGAGACCCAGTACTTC
TRBV6-5	TRBD1	.	TRBJ1-2	CASSYRDRGSDGYTF	TGTGCCAGCAGTTACCGGGACAGGGGTTCCGATGGCTACACCTTC
TRBV7-9	.	.	TRBJ2-7	CASSSTPSYEQYF	TGTGCCAGCAGCTCGACTCCATCCTACGAGCAGTACTTC
TRBV6-1	.	.	TRBJ1-4	CASSDYRGAGEKLFF	TGTGCCAGCAGTGACTACCGGGGCGCAGGAGAAAAACTGTTTTTT
TRBV7-9	TRBD1	.	TRBJ1-4	CASSARDRGTTNEKLFF	TGTGCCAGCAGCGCCAGGGACAGGGGTACGACTAATGAAAAACTGTTTTTT
TRBV28	.	.	TRBJ2-1	CASSAIRAKSYNEQFF	TGTGCCAGCAGTGCTATCAGGGCCAAATCCTACAATGAGCAGTTCTTC
TRBV4-1	.	.	TRBJ1-2	CASSLNSVGDVRYTF	TGCGCCAGCAGCTTGAACTCGGTAGGGGATGTCCGCTACACCTTC
TRBV5-1	.	.	TRBJ2-5	CASSLQGAIQYF	TGCGCCAGCAGCTTGCAAGGTGCGATCCAGTACTTC